Listed below are T cell receptor beta chains from one sample, sequenced in a study of blood T cell repertoires in COVID-19. Repertoires were generated with immunoSEQ multiplex PCR, while TCRdb's copy carries only in-frame clones and drops some. The top ten hold 1.5% to 2% of the sample, which has around 330,000 clones, more than 70% seen once. The sequencing sample was made of peripheral blood. The source of these receptors is a woman aged 30 to 39 with COVID-19, enrolled during active disease. The CDR3 runs from the conserved cysteine through the conserved F or W. Fields, in order: D gene, J gene, clone size, V gene, CDR3 DNA, CDR3 protein. D genes are given only for firm matches. Only some rows state a clone size, as once, few, many or a class for expanded clones.

-	TRBJ1-5	-	TRBV7-2	TGTGCCAGCAGCTTACAGGGGCCCAATCAGCCCCAGCATTTT	CASSLQGPNQPQHF
-	TRBJ1-1	-	TRBV3-1/TRBV3-2	TGTGCCAGCAGCCAAGATCAGGGCGCTGAAGCTTTCTTT	CASSQDQGAEAFF
-	TRBJ2-3	-	TRBV28	TGTGCCACCACAGGTCTCACAGATACGCAGTATTTT	CATTGLTDTQYF
-	TRBJ1-2	-	TRBV7-9	TGTGCTAGCAGCCGATTATCAGCCCTAGGGGGTTATGGCTACACCTTC	CASSRLSALGGYGYTF
TRBD2	TRBJ2-1	-	TRBV15	TGTGCCACCAGCAGAGATCCAGCGGGGGTTTGGAATGAGCAGTTCTTC	CATSRDPAGVWNEQFF
TRBD1	TRBJ2-5	-	TRBV27	TGTGCCAGCAGCTGGGACAGAGATCCGGAGACCCAGTACTTC	CASSWDRDPETQYF
TRBD1	TRBJ1-6	-	TRBV27	TGTGCCAGCACCGGACAGGGCGGGGGCAATTCACCCCTCCACTTT	CASTGQGGGNSPLHF
TRBD1	TRBJ2-1	-	TRBV10-3	TGTGCCATCAATTATCGACAGGGGTCGTCCTACAATGAGCAGTTCTTC	CAINYRQGSSYNEQFF
-	TRBJ1-2	-	TRBV30	TGTGCCTGGAGTGTAGGGGGAGGCTACACCTTC	CAWSVGGGYTF
-	TRBJ2-1	-	TRBV24-1	TGTGCCACCAGCCTAGACAGTTACAATGAGCAGTTCTTC	CATSLDSYNEQFF
-	TRBJ1-1	-	TRBV10-3	TGTGCCATCAGTGAGGGAGCGTCCCCTGAAGCTTTCTTT	CAISEGASPEAFF
-	TRBJ2-3	-	TRBV29-1	TGCAGCGTCGCGCAGGGGTCGAGCACAGATACGCAGTATTTT	CSVAQGSSTDTQYF
-	TRBJ1-1	-	TRBV3-1/TRBV3-2	TGTGCCAGCAGCCAAGGACTTGAAGCTTTCTTT	CASSQGLEAFF
TRBD1	TRBJ1-5	once	TRBV15	TGTGCCACCAGCACTTGGACAGGGTTAGATCAGCCCCAGCATTTT	CATSTWTGLDQPQHF
TRBD1	TRBJ1-1	-	TRBV29-1	TGCAGCGTAGCACCACAGGGGGCAGGCACTGAAGCTTTCTTT	CSVAPQGAGTEAFF
TRBD2	TRBJ2-5	once	TRBV24-1	TGTGCCACCAGTGATTGGGGTAGCGGGGGGACAAAAGAGACCCAGTACTTC	CATSDWGSGGTKETQYF
-	TRBJ1-1	-	TRBV11-3	TGTGCCAGCAGCTTAGCAGGGGTGGGCACTGAAGCTTTCTTT	CASSLAGVGTEAFF
-	TRBJ2-7	-	TRBV27	TGTGCCAGCAGACCCATCCCGCCGGGACAAACCGAGCAGTACTTC	CASRPIPPGQTEQYF
-	TRBJ2-3	-	TRBV5-1	TGCGCCAGCTCCGAACGGGTGACAGATACGCAGTATTTT	CASSERVTDTQYF
-	TRBJ1-4	-	TRBV5-1	TGCGCCAGCAGCTTGTTCGGGGTGGCAACTAATGAAAAACTGTTTTTT	CASSLFGVATNEKLFF
-	TRBJ2-5	-	TRBV7-8	TGTGCCAGCAGCTTATCAGGAGGGCAGGGTCAAATTGAGACCCAGTACTTC	CASSLSGGQGQIETQYF
TRBD2	TRBJ2-5	-	TRBV2	TGTGCCAGCAACAGACTAGCGGGGGAAGAGACCCAGTACTTC	CASNRLAGEETQYF
-	TRBJ2-7	few	TRBV27	TGTGCCAGCAGTCTCCGAAACAGGGCGGAGGAGTACTTC	CASSLRNRAEEYF
-	TRBJ1-5	-	TRBV27	TGTGCCAGCAGTTTGGGCCGGAATCAGCCCCAGCATTTT	CASSLGRNQPQHF
-	TRBJ2-6	-	TRBV12-5	TGTGCTAGTGGTTTGGTACAGTGGGCCAACGTCCTGACTTTC	CASGLVQWANVLTF
TRBD2	TRBJ2-3	-	TRBV7-9	TGTGCCAGCAGCGACCGACTAGCGGGGGGGCCAGATACGCAGTATTTT	CASSDRLAGGPDTQYF
TRBD1	TRBJ2-7	once	TRBV27	TGTGCCAGCAGTTTCTTCGGACAGGGGAACTACGAGCAGTACTTC	CASSFFGQGNYEQYF
-	TRBJ2-1	-	TRBV6-5	TGTGCCAGCAGTCCCTCCCTAACCCGAGATGAGCAGTTCTTC	CASSPSLTRDEQFF
TRBD1	TRBJ1-1	-	TRBV5-4	TGTGCCAGCAGCTCAGGACAGGGTTTGGACACTGAAGCTTTCTTT	CASSSGQGLDTEAFF
TRBD1	TRBJ2-1	-	TRBV5-4	TGTGCCAGCAGCCCTCGTCCGGGACAGGAATACAATGAGCAGTTCTTC	CASSPRPGQEYNEQFF
-	TRBJ1-1	few	TRBV5-1	TGCGCCAGCAGCTTGGGGGGGCCCGATTTGGGGACTGAAGCTTTCTTT	CASSLGGPDLGTEAFF
TRBD2	TRBJ2-1	once	TRBV7-3	TGTGCCAGCAGTCCGGATAGCCTAGCGGGGGGCCGGGAGCAGTTCTTC	CASSPDSLAGGREQFF
-	TRBJ1-5	-	TRBV10-3	TGTGCCATCAGTGACACAGGGAGTAGCAATCAGCCCCAGCATTTT	CAISDTGSSNQPQHF
-	TRBJ1-4	-	TRBV5-6	TGTGCCAGCAGCTCGGATGTGTTAAGGGGTAATGAAAAACTGTTTTTT	CASSSDVLRGNEKLFF
TRBD1	TRBJ1-2	-	TRBV2	TGTGCCAGCAGTGAAAGACTGGACAGGGGGTATGGCTACACCTTC	CASSERLDRGYGYTF
-	TRBJ2-1	once	TRBV5-1	TGCGCCAGCAGCTTCGGCGGGGCCCAATCCTACAATGAGCAGTTCTTC	CASSFGGAQSYNEQFF
TRBD2	TRBJ2-5	once	TRBV7-9	TGTGCCAGCAGCCGAACAGGGAATAGCGGGGGTCGCGGGGGGACCCAGTACTTC	CASSRTGNSGGRGGTQYF
TRBD2	TRBJ2-1	-	TRBV18	TGTGCCAGCTCACCGCCTACTAGCGGGGGGGCCTATGAGCAGTTCTTC	CASSPPTSGGAYEQFF
-	TRBJ1-3	once	TRBV13	TGTGCCAGCAGCTTAATCTCCTCCTCTGGAAACACCATATATTTT	CASSLISSSGNTIYF
-	TRBJ2-1	-	TRBV5-5	TGTGCCAGCAGCTTGTTTACCGGGGTCGGCGAGCAGTTCTTC	CASSLFTGVGEQFF
TRBD1	TRBJ2-3	-	TRBV2	TGTGCCAGCCATCCGGAAGGACAGGGAGTAGATACGCAGTATTTT	CASHPEGQGVDTQYF